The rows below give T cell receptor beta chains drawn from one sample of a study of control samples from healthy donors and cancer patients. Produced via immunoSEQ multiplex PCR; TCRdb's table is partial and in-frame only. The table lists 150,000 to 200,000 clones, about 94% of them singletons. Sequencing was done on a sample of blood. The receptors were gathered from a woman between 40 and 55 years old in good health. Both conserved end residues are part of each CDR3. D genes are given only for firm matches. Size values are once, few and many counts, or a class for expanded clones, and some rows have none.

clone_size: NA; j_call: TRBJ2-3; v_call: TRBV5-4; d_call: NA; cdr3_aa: CASSLRGTADTQYF; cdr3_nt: TGTGCCAGCAGCTTGCGAGGGACCGCAGATACGCAGTATTTT
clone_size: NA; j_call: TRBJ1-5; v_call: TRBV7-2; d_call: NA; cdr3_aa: CASSLGRGKLQPQHF; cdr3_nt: TGTGCCAGCAGCTTAGGGCGAGGGAAATTACAGCCCCAGCATTTT
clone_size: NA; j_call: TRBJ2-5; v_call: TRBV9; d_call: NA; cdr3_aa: CASSQKGERETQYF; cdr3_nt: TGTGCCAGCAGTCAGAAGGGTGAGCGAGAGACCCAGTACTTC
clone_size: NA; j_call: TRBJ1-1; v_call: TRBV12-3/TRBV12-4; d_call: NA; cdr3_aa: CASSLTGNGAFF; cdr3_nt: TGTGCCAGCAGTTTAACCGGCAACGGAGCTTTCTTT
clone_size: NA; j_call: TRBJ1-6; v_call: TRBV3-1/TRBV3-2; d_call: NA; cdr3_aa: CASSRQGYNSPLHF; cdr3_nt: TGTGCCAGCAGCCGGCAGGGCTATAATTCACCCCTCCACTTT
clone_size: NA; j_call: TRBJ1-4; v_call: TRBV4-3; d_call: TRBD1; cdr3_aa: CASSQDVRGYEKLFF; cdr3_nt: TGCGCCAGCAGCCAAGATGTCAGGGGGTATGAAAAACTGTTTTTT
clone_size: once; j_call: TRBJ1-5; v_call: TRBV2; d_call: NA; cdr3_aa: CASRLGGVSNQPQHF; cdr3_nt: TGTGCCAGCCGGTTGGGGGGCGTTAGCAATCAGCCCCAGCATTTT
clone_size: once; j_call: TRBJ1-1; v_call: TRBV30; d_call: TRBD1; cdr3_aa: CAWGTGSPGAEAFF; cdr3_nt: TGTGCCTGGGGGACAGGTTCACCCGGGGCTGAAGCTTTCTTT
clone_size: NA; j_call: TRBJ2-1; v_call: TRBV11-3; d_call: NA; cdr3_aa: CASRGTNNEQFF; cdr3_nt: TGTGCCAGCAGGGGGACGAACAATGAGCAGTTCTTC
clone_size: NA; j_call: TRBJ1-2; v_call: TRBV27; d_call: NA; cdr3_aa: CASSPQGDYGYTF; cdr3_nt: TGTGCCAGCAGTCCGCAGGGAGACTATGGCTACACCTTC
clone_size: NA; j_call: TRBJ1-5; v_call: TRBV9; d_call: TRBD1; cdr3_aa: CASSPTGDSNQPQHF; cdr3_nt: TGTGCCAGCAGCCCGACAGGGGATAGCAATCAGCCCCAGCATTTT
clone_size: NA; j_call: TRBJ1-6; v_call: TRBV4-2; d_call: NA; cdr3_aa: CASSQDRNNSPLHF; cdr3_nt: TGTGCCAGCAGCCAAGACAGGAATAATTCACCCCTCCACTTT
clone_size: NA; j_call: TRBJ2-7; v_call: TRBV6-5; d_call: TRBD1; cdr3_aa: CASKHRTGPGYEQYF; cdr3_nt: TGTGCCAGCAAACACCGGACAGGGCCGGGGTACGAGCAGTACTTC
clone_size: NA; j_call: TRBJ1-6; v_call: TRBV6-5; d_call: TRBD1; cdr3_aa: CASSYSGQGISPLHF; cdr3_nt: TGTGCCAGCAGTTACTCGGGACAGGGGATTTCACCCCTCCACTTT
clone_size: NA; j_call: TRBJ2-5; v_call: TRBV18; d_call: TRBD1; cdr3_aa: CASSPPGRGQGETQYF; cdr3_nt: TGTGCCAGCTCACCACCGGGCAGGGGGCAGGGAGAGACCCAGTACTTC
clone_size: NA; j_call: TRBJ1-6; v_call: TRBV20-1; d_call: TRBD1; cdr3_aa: CSASDDRVNSYNSPLHF; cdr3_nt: TGCAGTGCTAGTGATGACAGGGTAAACTCCTATAATTCACCCCTCCACTTT
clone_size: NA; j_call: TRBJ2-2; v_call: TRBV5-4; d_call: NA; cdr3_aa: CASTSWQDNTGELFF; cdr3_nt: TGTGCCAGCACATCGTGGCAGGACAACACCGGGGAGCTGTTTTTT
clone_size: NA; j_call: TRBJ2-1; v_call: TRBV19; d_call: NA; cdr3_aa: CASSTRDISYNEQFF; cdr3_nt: TGTGCCAGTAGTACCCGGGACATTTCCTACAATGAGCAGTTCTTC
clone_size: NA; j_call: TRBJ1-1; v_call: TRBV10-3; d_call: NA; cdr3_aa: CAISESFTEAFF; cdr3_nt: TGTGCCATCAGTGAGTCGTTCACTGAAGCTTTCTTT
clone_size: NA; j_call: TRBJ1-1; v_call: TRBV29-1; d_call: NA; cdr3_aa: CSVGGLPNTEAFF; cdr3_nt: TGCAGCGTGGGGGGACTCCCGAACACTGAAGCTTTCTTT
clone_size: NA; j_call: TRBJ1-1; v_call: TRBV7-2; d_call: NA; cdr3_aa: CASSLTGSRAFF; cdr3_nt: TGTGCCAGCAGCTTAACAGGCTCGCGCGCTTTCTTT
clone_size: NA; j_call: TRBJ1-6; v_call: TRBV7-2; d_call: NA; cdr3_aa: CASSPGWGEVRSYNSPLHF; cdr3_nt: TGTGCCAGCAGCCCAGGGTGGGGGGAGGTAAGGTCCTATAATTCACCCCTCCACTTT
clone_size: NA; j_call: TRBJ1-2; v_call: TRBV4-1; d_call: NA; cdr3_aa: CASSQEVAARGYGYTF; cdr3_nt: TGCGCCAGCAGCCAAGAGGTGGCTGCAAGGGGCTATGGCTACACCTTC
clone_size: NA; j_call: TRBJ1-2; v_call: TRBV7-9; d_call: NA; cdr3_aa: CASSFGEMGGYTF; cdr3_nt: TGTGCCAGCAGCTTCGGCGAGATGGGCGGCTACACCTTC
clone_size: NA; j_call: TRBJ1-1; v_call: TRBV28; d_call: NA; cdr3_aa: CASSLRRVGNTEAFF; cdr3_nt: TGTGCCAGCAGTTTACGGCGGGTTGGGAACACTGAAGCTTTCTTT
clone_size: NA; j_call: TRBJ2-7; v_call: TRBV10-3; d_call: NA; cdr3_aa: CAISESRAQNEQYF; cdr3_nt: TGTGCCATCAGTGAGTCCCGAGCTCAGAACGAGCAGTACTTC
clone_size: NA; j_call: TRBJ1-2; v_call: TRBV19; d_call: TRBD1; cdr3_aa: CASRETTGLFYGYTF; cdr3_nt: TGTGCCAGTAGGGAAACGACAGGGCTGTTCTATGGCTACACCTTC
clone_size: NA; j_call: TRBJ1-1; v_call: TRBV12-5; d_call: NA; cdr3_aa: CASGTGGTEAFF; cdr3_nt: TGTGCTAGTGGGACGGGAGGGACTGAAGCTTTCTTT
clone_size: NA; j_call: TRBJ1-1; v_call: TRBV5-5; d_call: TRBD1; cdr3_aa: CASSVGQPNTEAFF; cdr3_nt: TGTGCCAGCAGCGTGGGACAGCCGAACACTGAAGCTTTCTTT
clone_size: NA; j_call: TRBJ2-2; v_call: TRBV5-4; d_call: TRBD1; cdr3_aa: CASSLSDRGRSGELFF; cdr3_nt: TGTGCCAGCAGCTTGTCGGACAGGGGAAGAAGCGGGGAGCTGTTTTTT
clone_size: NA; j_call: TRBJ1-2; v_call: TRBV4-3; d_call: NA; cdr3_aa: CASSQDLDGRSGYTF; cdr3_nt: TGCGCCAGCAGCCAAGACCTGGACGGCCGTTCAGGCTACACCTTC
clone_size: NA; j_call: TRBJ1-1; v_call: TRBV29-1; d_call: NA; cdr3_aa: CSVEGRGRNTEAFF; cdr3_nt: TGCAGCGTTGAGGGCAGGGGCCGGAACACTGAAGCTTTCTTT
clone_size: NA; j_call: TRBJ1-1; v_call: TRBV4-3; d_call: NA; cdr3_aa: CASSQGTQRVATEAFF; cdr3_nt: TGCGCCAGCAGCCAAGGGACCCAGAGAGTGGCCACTGAAGCTTTCTTT
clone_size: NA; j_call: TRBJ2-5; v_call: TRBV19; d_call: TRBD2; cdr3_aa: CASSSGSRETQYF; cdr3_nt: TGTGCCAGTAGTAGCGGGAGTCGGGAGACCCAGTACTTC
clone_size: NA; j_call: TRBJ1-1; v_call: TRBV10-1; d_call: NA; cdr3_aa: CASSGNRNTEAFF; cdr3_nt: TGCGCCAGCAGTGGGAACAGGAACACTGAAGCTTTCTTT
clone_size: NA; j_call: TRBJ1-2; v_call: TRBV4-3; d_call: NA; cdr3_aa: CASSHGFKGRNYGYTF; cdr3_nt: TGCGCCAGCAGCCATGGCTTCAAGGGGCGCAACTATGGCTACACCTTC
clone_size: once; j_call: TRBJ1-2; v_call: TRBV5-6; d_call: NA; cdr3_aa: CASSVGGGGYTF; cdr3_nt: TGTGCCAGCAGCGTAGGCGGGGGTGGCTACACCTTC
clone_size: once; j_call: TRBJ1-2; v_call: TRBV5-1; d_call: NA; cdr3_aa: CASSPAGFGYTF; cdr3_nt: TGCGCCAGCAGCCCGGCAGGGTTCGGCTACACCTTC
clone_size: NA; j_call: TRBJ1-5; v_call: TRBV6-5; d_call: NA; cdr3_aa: CASTLIPASNQPQHF; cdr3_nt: TGTGCCAGCACCTTGATACCCGCAAGCAATCAGCCCCAGCATTTT
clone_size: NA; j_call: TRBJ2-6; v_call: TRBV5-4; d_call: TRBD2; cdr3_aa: CASSWGGTGANVLTF; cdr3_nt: TGTGCCAGCAGCTGGGGGGGGACTGGGGCCAACGTCCTGACTTTC
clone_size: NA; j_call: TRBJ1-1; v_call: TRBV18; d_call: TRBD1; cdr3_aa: CASSPPGQGALNTEAFF; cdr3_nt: TGTGCCAGCTCACCGCCGGGACAGGGGGCCTTGAACACTGAAGCTTTCTTT